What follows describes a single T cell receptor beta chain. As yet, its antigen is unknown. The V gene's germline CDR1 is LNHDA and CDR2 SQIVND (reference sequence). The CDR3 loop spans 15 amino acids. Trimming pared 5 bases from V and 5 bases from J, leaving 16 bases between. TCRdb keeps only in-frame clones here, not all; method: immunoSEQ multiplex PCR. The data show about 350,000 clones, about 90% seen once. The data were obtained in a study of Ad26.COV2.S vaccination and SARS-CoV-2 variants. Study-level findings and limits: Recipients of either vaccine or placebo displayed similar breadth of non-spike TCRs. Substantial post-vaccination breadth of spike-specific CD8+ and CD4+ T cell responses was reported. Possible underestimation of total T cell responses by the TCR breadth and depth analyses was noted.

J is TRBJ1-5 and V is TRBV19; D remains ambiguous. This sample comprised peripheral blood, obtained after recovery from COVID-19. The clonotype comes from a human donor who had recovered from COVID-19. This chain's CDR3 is CASSWARSRHQPQHF. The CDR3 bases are TGTGCCAGTAGTTGGGCCAGGTCTAGGCATCAGCCCCAGCATTTT.